Presented here are 31 T cell receptor beta chains from one specimen sequenced in a study of T cell responses to AZD1222 COVID-19 vaccine. Assay: immunoSEQ multiplex PCR; the TCRdb copy retains only in-frame clones and omits some. This table holds 100,000 or so clones, roughly 80% found once. Material: peripheral blood, obtained on day 0 of AZD1222 vaccination. These receptors were obtained from an adult in good health.

The V gene is TRBV27, the J gene TRBJ2-5, with D possibly TRBD2 on 6 matching bases. This CDR3 contains 13 residues. Germline V gene lookup returns CDR1 MNHEY and CDR2 SMNVEV (reference sequence). The germline V and J ends were trimmed by 6 bases and 7 bases, with 15 bases remaining between them. CDR3 bases: TGTGCCAGCAGGAGGGACTTTTTGGGGACCCAGTACTTC. This sequence encodes CASRRDFLGTQYF.

This clone appeared a few times. The CDR3 DNA reads as TGCGCCAGCAGCTTGGAATTGGATTCCTACGAGCAGTACTTC. This gives the protein CASSLELDSYEQYF. The gene calls are TRBV5-1 and TRBJ2-7, with D hard to call. V dropped 0 bases and J dropped 1 base, with 8 bases sitting between them. The CDR3 has 14 amino acids. Germline V gene data show CDR1 as SGHRS and CDR2 as YFSETQ.

This chain links TRBV13 with TRBJ1-1; D gene unclear. Germline V gene data show CDR1 as PRHDT and CDR2 as FYEKMQ (reference sequence). The ends were cut back, 1 base at V and 2 bases at J, with 14 bases in the middle. The CDR3 contains 16 residues. CDR3 region: CASSLAAGLTNTEAFF. CDR3 DNA: TGTGCCAGCAGCTTAGCGGCGGGATTAACAAACACTGAAGCTTTCTTT.

Ten or more counts support this clone. This sample includes further DNA sequences coding for the same CDR3. J is TRBJ2-7 and V is TRBV3-1 (or the pseudogene TRBV3-2); no clear D gene. The CDR3 length is 13 residues. Trimming left V 0 bases short and J 2 bases short, with 5 bases between. Germline CDR1 is LGHDT and CDR2 is YNNKEL (reference sequence). DNA of the CDR3: TGTGCCAGCAGCCAAGATAGTACCTACGAGCAGTACTTC. The encoded protein is CASSQDSTYEQYF.

The chain joins TRBV2 to TRBJ1-6, with 10 bases matching TRBD1. The CDR3 runs to 15 residues. Germline CDR1 and CDR2: SNHLY and FYNNEI. V lost 1 base to trimming and J lost 9 bases; unmatched junction nucleotides: 3. As DNA, the CDR3 is TGTGCCAGCAGTGAAGAGGGACAGGGGAGTTCACCCCTCCACTTT. Translation gives CASSEEGQGSSPLHF.

The V call is TRBV10-3, the J call TRBJ2-1; TRBD2 might be the D (7 bases). Trimming removed 3 bases at V and 4 bases at J, with 19 bases between. The CDR3 is 17 residues long. CDR1 and CDR2 (germline): ENHRY, SYGVKD. CDR3 in amino acids: CAISDLGGATRYNEQFF. The CDR3 region has the DNA TGTGCCATCAGTGATTTGGGGGGGGCGACTCGTTACAATGAGCAGTTCTTC.

The sample holds a few counts of this clone. The gene calls are TRBV5-4 and TRBJ1-2, with 9 bases that match TRBD1. Trimming at V came to 4 bases and at J to 6 bases, leaving 16 bases not matched to a gene. This CDR3 is 17 amino acids long. CDR1 SGHNT and CDR2 YYREEE come from the germline V gene (reference sequence). CDR3 protein: CASSLSGTGNIGDGYTF. The DNA of the CDR3 is TGTGCCAGCAGCCTGTCCGGGACAGGGAATATAGGAGATGGCTACACCTTC.

This clone occurred a few times. The rearrangement links TRBV10-2 to TRBJ1-5; D gene ambiguous. Trimming took off 7 bases at V and 3 bases at J, with 10 bases between the two ends. Per germline, CDR1 WSHSY and CDR2 SAAADI. This CDR3 comprises 13 residues. In nucleotides, the CDR3 is TGCGCCAGCACAGCCGGGAACAATCAGCCCCAGCATTTT. This encodes CASTAGNNQPQHF.

The V gene is TRBV14, the J gene TRBJ2-7, with D hard to call. V was pared by 6 bases and J by 2 bases, with 14 bases between. The germline V gene encodes CDR1 SGHDN and CDR2 FVKESK. The CDR3 is made up of 14 amino acids. This CDR3 is CASSRLLEPYEQYF. The DNA for the CDR3 is TGTGCCAGCAGTCGGCTGCTTGAACCCTACGAGCAGTACTTC. The full variable domain, its missing parts supplied by reference TRBV14 and TRBJ2-7, is EAGVTQFPSHSVIEKGQTVTLRCDPISGHDNLYWYRRVMGKEIKFLLHFVKESKQDESGMPNNRFLAERTGGTYSTLKVQPAELEDSGVYFCASSRLLEPYEQYFGPGTRLTVT.

The J gene is TRBJ2-3, the V gene TRBV5-1, with 10 positions matching TRBD2. The CDR3 covers 16 residues. The germline V gene encodes CDR1 SGHRS and CDR2 YFSETQ. Germline trimming cut 5 bases from V and 1 base from J; bases unmatched to any gene: 7. CDR3 DNA sequence: TGCGCCAGCAGACGTGCCGGGACTAGCGGCACAGATACGCAGTATTTT. Protein product: CASRRAGTSGTDTQYF.

The chain is built from TRBV2 and TRBJ1-3, with 8 bases matching TRBD1. V lost 6 bases to trimming and J lost 0 bases; unmatched junction nucleotides: 4. The CDR3 consists of 15 residues. CDR1 and CDR2 from the germline V gene are SNHLY and FYNNEI. The CDR3 loop is CASSEGQVSGNTIYF. The DNA for the CDR3 is TGTGCCAGCAGCGAGGGACAGGTCTCTGGAAACACCATATATTTT.

There are a few counts of this clone. The chain links TRBV6-6 to TRBJ1-2, with 9 nucleotides matching TRBD1. CDR1 is MNHNY and CDR2 is SVGAGI in the germline V gene (reference sequence). This CDR3 spans 14 amino acids. V was clipped by 6 bases and J by 4 bases; unmatched bases: 6. DNA of the CDR3: TGTGCCAGCAGGGGGGACAGGGACCTCTATGGCTACACCTTC. Its protein is CASRGDRDLYGYTF.

CDR3 sequence (DNA): TGTGCTAGTGGTTTGGTACGTCTGGGACAGGCGTTCTATGGCTACACCTTC. This translates into CASGLVRLGQAFYGYTF. This rearrangement joins TRBV12-5 to TRBJ1-2; TRBD1 matches at 8 bases. The CDR3 has 17 amino acids. V was clipped by 0 bases and J by 4 bases; unmatched bases: 10. The germline CDR1 and CDR2 sequences are LGHNT and FRNRAP.

V is TRBV6-2 or TRBV6-3 and J is TRBJ1-4; D remains ambiguous. Trimming removed 0 bases at V and 0 bases at J, with 17 bases between. Germline V lookup: CDR1 MNHEY, CDR2 SVGEGT. The CDR3 contains 19 residues. The CDR3 here is CASSYSRRLSGSTNEKLFF. The CDR3 nucleotides read TGTGCCAGCAGTTACTCGAGGCGTCTCTCCGGATCAACTAATGAAAAACTGTTTTTT.

This clone was observed a few times. The V gene is TRBV19, the J gene TRBJ1-2; D gene ambiguous. V lost 7 bases, J lost 8 bases, and 20 bases lay in between. Germline-derived CDR1 and CDR2 are LNHDA and SQIVND (reference sequence). There are 14 residues in the CDR3. This CDR3 reads CASTFLGSPEGYTF. As DNA, the CDR3 is TGTGCCAGTACCTTTTTAGGGTCGCCGGAAGGCTACACCTTC.

The chain employs TRBV7-9 and TRBJ1-1; no firm D call. Germline CDR1 reads SEHNR; CDR2 reads FQNEAQ (reference sequence). V was cut by 1 base and J by 5 bases, with 11 bases left in between. The CDR3 is 14 amino acids. The CDR3 region is CASSLDNLGTEAFF. The DNA of the CDR3 is TGTGCCAGCAGCTTAGACAACCTGGGGACTGAAGCTTTCTTT. The whole variable domain, remainder taken from reference TRBV7-9 and TRBJ1-1, is DTGVSQNPRHKITKRGQNVTFRCDPISEHNRLYWYRQTLGQGPEFLTYFQNEAQLEKSRLLSDRFSAERPKGSFSTLEIQRTEQGDSAMYLCASSLDNLGTEAFFGQGTRLTVV.

This clone came up once. The chain joins TRBV27 to TRBJ2-3, with 7 bases lining up with TRBD1. The CDR3 contains 15 residues. V lost 4 bases and J lost 1; bases outside the gene matches: 5. Per germline, CDR1 MNHEY and CDR2 SMNVEV (reference sequence). DNA for the CDR3: TGTGCCAGCAGTTCCCCCGGGACAGGCACAGATACGCAGTATTTT. Residues: CASSSPGTGTDTQYF.

CDR3 in amino acids: CASSVGQETQYF. In nucleotides, the CDR3 is TGTGCCAGCAGCGTAGGCCAAGAGACCCAGTACTTC. The rearrangement links TRBV9 to TRBJ2-5, with unresolved D. V dropped 0 bases and J dropped 1 base, with 1 base sitting between them. This CDR3 has 12 residues. Germline-derived CDR1 and CDR2 are SGDLS and YYNGEE.

V is TRBV28 and J is TRBJ1-1; D gene ambiguous. The CDR3 sequence is 15 residues long. Trimming took off 8 bases at V and 1 base at J, with 17 bases between the two ends. In germline, CDR1 is MDHEN, CDR2 SYDVKM. The CDR3 reads CASFSFSRRNTEAFF. CDR3 sequence (DNA): TGTGCCAGCTTTTCTTTTTCAAGGCGGAACACTGAAGCTTTCTTT.

CDR3 residues: CASSRGQGISYEQYF. CDR3 bases: TGTGCCAGCAGCCGAGGACAGGGCATATCTTACGAGCAGTACTTC. The chain couples TRBV3-1 (or the pseudogene TRBV3-2) to TRBJ2-7; TRBD1 matches at 8 bases. V shed 4 bases and J 4 bases; nucleotides not matched to a gene: 9. CDR1 LGHDT and CDR2 YNNKEL come from the germline V gene (reference sequence). CDR3 length equals 15 residues.

The chain joins TRBV7-2 to TRBJ1-3; D gene uncertain. CDR3 length equals 17 residues. The germline V gene encodes CDR1 SGHTA and CDR2 FQGNSA. Trimming took off 5 bases at V and 1 base at J, with 18 bases between the two ends. DNA for the CDR3: TGTGCCAGCAGCCTCATACAGAGACTACGGTCTGGAAACACCATATATTTT. This translates into CASSLIQRLRSGNTIYF. Full variable domain (rest looked up from reference TRBV7-2 and TRBJ1-3): GAGVSQSPSNKVTEKGKDVELRCDPISGHTALYWYRQSLGQGLEFLIYFQGNSAPDKSGLPSDRFSAERTGGSVSTLTIQRTQQEDSAVYLCASSLIQRLRSGNTIYFGEGSWLTVV.

This chain uses TRBV6-2 or TRBV6-3 with TRBJ2-7; D is unclear. The CDR3 contains 12 residues. Germline CDR1 MNHEY, CDR2 SVGEGT. Trimming shortened V by 4 bases and J by 2 bases, and 6 bases separated the two germline ends. The CDR3 bases are TGTGCCAGCAGTTCCACCGCCTACGAGCAGTACTTC. Residues: CASSSTAYEQYF.

The CDR3 region has the DNA TGTGCCAGCAGCTCCCGGACCTTGGCTTCACCCCTCCACTTT. This translates into CASSSRTLASPLHF. The chain recombines TRBV7-9 with TRBJ1-6; D gene ambiguous. CDR1 is SEHNR and CDR2 is FQNEAQ in the germline V gene (reference sequence). V was pared by 4 bases and J by 9 bases, with 13 bases between. CDR3 length equals 14 residues.

This clone was seen more than once but under ten times. The V gene is TRBV7-2, the J gene TRBJ1-6; TRBD1 matches 8 bases. V was clipped by 5 bases and J by 7 bases; unmatched bases: 13. The length of the CDR3 is 17 residues. Germline CDR1 reads SGHTA; CDR2 reads FQGNSA. The CDR3 nucleotides read TGTGCCAGCAGCCGCATCGGACAGGGTGGTAGAAATTCACCCCTCCACTTT. Its protein product is CASSRIGQGGRNSPLHF. Based on the CDR3 plus reference TRBV7-2 and TRBJ1-6, the full variable domain is GAGVSQSPSNKVTEKGKDVELRCDPISGHTALYWYRQSLGQGLEFLIYFQGNSAPDKSGLPSDRFSAERTGGSVSTLTIQRTQQEDSAVYLCASSRIGQGGRNSPLHFGNGTRLTVT.

The chain carries TRBV18 and TRBJ2-5; 10 bases agree with TRBD1. There are 14 residues in the CDR3. J was trimmed by 5 bases and V by 4 bases; bases with no gene match: 4. Germline loops: CDR1 KGHSH, CDR2 LQKENI. The CDR3 sequence is CASSRQGARETQYF. The CDR3 nucleotides are TGTGCCAGCTCACGACAGGGGGCGCGGGAGACCCAGTACTTC.

The V call is TRBV30, the J call TRBJ1-1, with D possibly matching TRBD1 (6 bases). Germline CDR1 reads GTSNPN; CDR2 reads SVGIG (reference sequence). Trimming pared 1 base from V and 5 bases from J, leaving 11 bases between. The CDR3 consists of 13 residues. The CDR3 region has the DNA TGTGCCTGGAGTGGGCTTAGGGGGACTGAAGCTTTCTTT. This gives the protein CAWSGLRGTEAFF. Full variable domain (outside the CDR3, taken from reference TRBV30 and TRBJ1-1): SQTIHQWPATLVQPVGSPLSLECTVEGTSNPNLYWYRQAAGRGLQLLFYSVGIGQISSEVPQNLSASRPQDRQFILSSKKLLLSDSGFYLCAWSGLRGTEAFFGQGTRLTVV.

This rearrangement joins TRBV10-1 to TRBJ2-3; 7 bases map to TRBD2. The CDR3 extends over 14 amino acids. Germline V CDR1 and CDR2: WNHNN, SYGVQD (reference sequence). V shed 6 bases, J shed 2 bases, and the junction held 5 bases outside the gene matches. The CDR3 DNA reads as TGCGCCAGCAGGGGGGAGGGCCTCACAGATACGCAGTATTTT. Residues: CASRGEGLTDTQYF.

This clone has a single count. As DNA, the CDR3 is TGTGCCAGCAGCCCTAGTCATGAGCAGTTCTTC. Residues: CASSPSHEQFF. This rearrangement joins TRBV7-9 to TRBJ2-1; no definite D call. V gave up 5 bases and J gave up 8 bases, with 7 bases separating them. The germline gives CDR1 SEHNR, CDR2 FQNEAQ (reference sequence). CDR3 size: 11 residues.

This clone was seen more than once but under ten times. The chain has TRBV4-1 and TRBJ2-7; D perhaps matches TRBD1 (6 bases). The ends were cut back, 8 bases at V and 7 bases at J, with 18 bases in the middle. The length of the CDR3 is 13 residues. Germline CDR1 MGHRA, CDR2 YSYEKL. CDR3 sequence reads: CASARQDGVEQYF. The CDR3 nucleotides are TGCGCCAGCGCGAGACAGGACGGTGTGGAGCAGTACTTC.

This sequence joins TRBV7-2 and TRBJ1-5; no clear D gene. This CDR3 contains 16 residues. Trimming took 1 base from V and 0 from J, leaving 10 bases between them. Germline V gene lookup returns CDR1 SGHTA and CDR2 FQGNSA. As DNA, the CDR3 is TGTGCCAGCAGCTTAGGAGTTCTTTATAGCAATCAGCCCCAGCATTTT. It codes for CASSLGVLYSNQPQHF.

The gene calls are TRBV5-1 and TRBJ2-3; 7 bases fit TRBD1. After removal of 2 bases from V and 8 bases from J, the junction contained 11 bases not matched to a gene. The CDR3 contains 15 residues. Looked up from germline, CDR1 is SGHRS and CDR2 is YFSETQ. The CDR3 DNA follows: TGCGCCAGCAGCTTCGGACAGGCGGACCCAGTTACGCAGTATTTT. Translation: CASSFGQADPVTQYF.